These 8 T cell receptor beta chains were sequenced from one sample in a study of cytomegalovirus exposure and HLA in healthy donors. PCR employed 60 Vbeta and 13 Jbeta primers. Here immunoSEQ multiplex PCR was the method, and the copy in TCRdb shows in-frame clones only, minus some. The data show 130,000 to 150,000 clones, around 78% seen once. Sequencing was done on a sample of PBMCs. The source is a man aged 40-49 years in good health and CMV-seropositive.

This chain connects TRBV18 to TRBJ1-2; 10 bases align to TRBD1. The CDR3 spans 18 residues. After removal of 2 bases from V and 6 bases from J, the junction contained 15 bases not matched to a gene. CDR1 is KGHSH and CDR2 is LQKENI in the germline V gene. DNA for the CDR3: TGTGCCAGCTCACCAATTCAGGGACAGGGGTTTGGAAAGGATGGCTACACCTTC. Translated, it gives CASSPIQGQGFGKDGYTF.

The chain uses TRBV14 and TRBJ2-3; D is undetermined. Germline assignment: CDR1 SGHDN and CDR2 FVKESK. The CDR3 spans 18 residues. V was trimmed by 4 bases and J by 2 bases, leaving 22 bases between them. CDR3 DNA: TGTGCCAGCAGCCTCGGAACCCAATTCGCGGAATTCACAGATACGCAGTATTTT. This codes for CASSLGTQFAEFTDTQYF. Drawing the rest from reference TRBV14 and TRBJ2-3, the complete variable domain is EAGVTQFPSHSVIEKGQTVTLRCDPISGHDNLYWYRRVMGKEIKFLLHFVKESKQDESGMPNNRFLAERTGGTYSTLKVQPAELEDSGVYFCASSLGTQFAEFTDTQYFGPGTRLTVL.

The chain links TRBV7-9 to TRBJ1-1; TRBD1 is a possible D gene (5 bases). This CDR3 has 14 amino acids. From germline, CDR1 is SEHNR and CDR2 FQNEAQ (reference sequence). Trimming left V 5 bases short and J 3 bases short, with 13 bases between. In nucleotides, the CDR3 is TGTGCCAGCAGCATCCCGCAGGGTTACACTGAAGCTTTCTTT. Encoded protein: CASSIPQGYTEAFF.

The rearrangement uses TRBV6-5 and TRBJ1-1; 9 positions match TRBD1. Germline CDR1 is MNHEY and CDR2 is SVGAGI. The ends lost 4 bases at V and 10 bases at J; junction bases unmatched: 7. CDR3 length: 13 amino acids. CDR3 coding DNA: TGTGCCAGCAGTTGGACAGGGGCTGAATTAGCTTTCTTT. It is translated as CASSWTGAELAFF.

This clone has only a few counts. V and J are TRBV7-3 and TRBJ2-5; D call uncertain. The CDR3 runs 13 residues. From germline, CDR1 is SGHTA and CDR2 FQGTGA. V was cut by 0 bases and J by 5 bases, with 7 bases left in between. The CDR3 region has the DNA TGTGCCAGCAGCTTAACGCAGTGGGAGACCCAGTACTTC. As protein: CASSLTQWETQYF.

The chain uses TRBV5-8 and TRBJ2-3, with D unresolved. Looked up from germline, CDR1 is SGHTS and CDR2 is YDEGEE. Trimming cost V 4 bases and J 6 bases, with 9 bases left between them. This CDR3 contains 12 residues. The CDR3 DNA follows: TGTGCCAGCAGCCCTTATTTGGATACGCAGTATTTT. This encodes CASSPYLDTQYF.

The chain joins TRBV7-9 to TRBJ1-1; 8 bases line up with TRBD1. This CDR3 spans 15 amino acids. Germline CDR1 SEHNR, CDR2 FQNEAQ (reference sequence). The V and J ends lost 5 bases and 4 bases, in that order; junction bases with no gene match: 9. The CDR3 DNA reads TGTGCCAGCAGCAAACAGGGGGGCGGTATCACTGAAGCTTTCTTT. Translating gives CASSKQGGGITEAFF.

The CDR3 nucleotides are TGTGCCAGCAGTGGAGATTACACCGGGGAGCTGTTTTTT. This codes for CASSGDYTGELFF. V is TRBV2 and J is TRBJ2-2, with D uncertain. The V gene lost 4 bases and the J gene lost 3 bases, with 6 bases spanning the gap. The CDR3 length is 13 residues. CDR1 and CDR2 from the germline V gene are SNHLY and FYNNEI.